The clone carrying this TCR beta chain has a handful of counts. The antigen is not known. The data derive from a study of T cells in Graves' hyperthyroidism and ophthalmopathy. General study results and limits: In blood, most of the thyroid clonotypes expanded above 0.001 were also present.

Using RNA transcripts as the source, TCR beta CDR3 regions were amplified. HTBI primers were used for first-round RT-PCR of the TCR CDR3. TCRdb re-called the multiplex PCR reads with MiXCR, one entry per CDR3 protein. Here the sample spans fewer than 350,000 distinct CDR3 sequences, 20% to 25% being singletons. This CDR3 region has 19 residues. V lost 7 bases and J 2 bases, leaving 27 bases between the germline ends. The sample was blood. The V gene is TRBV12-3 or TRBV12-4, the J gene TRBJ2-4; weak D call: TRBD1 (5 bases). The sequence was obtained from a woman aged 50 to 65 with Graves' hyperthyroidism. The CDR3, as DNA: TGTGCCAGCACCCTCCGGCAGGGAACGGAGTTAAGCACCAAAAACATTCAGTACTTC. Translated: CASTLRQGTELSTKNIQYF.